Included here is one T cell receptor (beta chain) sequence, with context. What it binds is unknown. This was a survey-level run. Produced via immunoSEQ multiplex PCR; TCRdb's table is partial and in-frame only. The sample lists about 34,000 clones, around 89% occurring once. The sample originates from a study of STAT5B mutations in CD4+ large granular lymphocyte leukemia. The study's findings and limits: 8/27 top patient clones versus 2/35 control clones were TRBV06-family. Higher CD4+ than CD8+ T-LGLL clonality might reflect small sample size.

The germline V gene has CDR1 SGHTA and CDR2 FQGNSA. The J segment lost 5 bases and the V segment lost 6 bases, leaving 11 bases of the junction unmatched. The CDR3 runs 15 residues. Control samples were healthy donors' buffy coats. This sequence was found in a human donor in good health. V is TRBV7-2 and J is TRBJ2-5; TRBD2 aligns across 8 bases. The sequencing input was CD4+ T cells from blood buffy coats. The CDR3 loop reads CASSMSGGGWETQYF. The CDR3 DNA follows: TGTGCCAGCAGTATGTCGGGAGGGGGATGGGAGACCCAGTACTTC.